Given below is one TCR beta chain in context. Its target is not known. This entry comes from a study of T-cell memory formation after mild COVID-19. The V end was cut by 2 bases, the J end by 0 bases, with 11 bases between. The germline CDR1 and CDR2 sequences are SGHVS and FNYEAQ. The CDR3 is 15 amino acids. TCRdb used MiXCR to reprocess the 5' RACE reads, holding one entry per CDR3 protein. The sample holds some 70,000 distinct CDR3 sequences, over 15% seen once. General study points: Researchers could not confirm that second-wave clones peaking on day 37 targeted SARS-CoV-2.

The chain combines TRBV7-6 with TRBJ2-7, with D possibly being TRBD2 (7 bases). This sequence originates from an adult woman who had mild COVID-19 (a few samples of this study predate the infection). Cell type and time point are not known. The material sequenced was PBMCs or a T cell subset sorted from them (not recorded which). The CDR3 nucleotides read TGTGCCAGCAGCTTAAAGGGGGAGGGCTCCTACGAGCAGTACTTC. Translated, it gives CASSLKGEGSYEQYF.